Listed below are T cell receptor beta chains from one sample, sequenced in a study of T cell responses to AZD1222 COVID-19 vaccine. TCRdb's table, derived via immunoSEQ multiplex PCR, lists solely in-frame clones and lacks some. The sample yields about 110,000 clones, 85% to 90% seen once. The sample in question was peripheral blood, obtained on day 0 of AZD1222 vaccination. The receptors were sampled from an adult in good health. Both conserved end residues are part of each CDR3. The D gene is left open where the match is weak. Only some rows state a clone size, as once, few, many or a class for expanded clones.

clone size: NA
J gene: TRBJ1-4
V gene: TRBV28
D gene: NA
CDR3 DNA: TGTGCCAGCAAGCGGTTAGGGGCCGGGAAACTGTTTTTT
CDR3 protein: CASKRLGAGKLFF

clone size: NA
J gene: TRBJ2-3
V gene: TRBV2
D gene: TRBD1
CDR3 DNA: TGTGCCAGCAGGGGACAGGGGGCGCGTGATACGCAGTATTTT
CDR3 protein: CASRGQGARDTQYF

clone size: NA
J gene: TRBJ2-1
V gene: TRBV5-4
D gene: TRBD1
CDR3 DNA: TGTGCCAGCAGTCTGGGAGGGACAGGGGTCTACAATGAGCAGTTCTTC
CDR3 protein: CASSLGGTGVYNEQFF

clone size: NA
J gene: TRBJ2-5
V gene: TRBV5-6
D gene: NA
CDR3 DNA: TGTGCCAGCAGCTTTGGGGGACTCCAAGAGACCCAGTACTTC
CDR3 protein: CASSFGGLQETQYF

clone size: once
J gene: TRBJ2-1
V gene: TRBV30
D gene: NA
CDR3 DNA: TGTGCCTGGGAGTTAACACGGAACTACAATGAGCAGTTCTTC
CDR3 protein: CAWELTRNYNEQFF

clone size: NA
J gene: TRBJ1-3
V gene: TRBV7-9
D gene: NA
CDR3 DNA: TGTGCCAGCAGCTTAATAGGGCACTCTGGAAACACCATATATTTT
CDR3 protein: CASSLIGHSGNTIYF

clone size: few
J gene: TRBJ1-5
V gene: TRBV5-8
D gene: NA
CDR3 DNA: TGTGCCAGCAGCCCGTGGGAGGGCAATCAGCCCCAGCATTTT
CDR3 protein: CASSPWEGNQPQHF

clone size: NA
J gene: TRBJ2-7
V gene: TRBV5-1
D gene: NA
CDR3 DNA: TGCGCCAGCAGCCGAGGGTCAGGGGAGCAGTACTTC
CDR3 protein: CASSRGSGEQYF

clone size: NA
J gene: TRBJ2-1
V gene: TRBV27
D gene: TRBD1
CDR3 DNA: TGTGCCAGCAGTTGGACAGGGGGCAATGAGCAGTTCTTC
CDR3 protein: CASSWTGGNEQFF

clone size: few
J gene: TRBJ1-2
V gene: TRBV19
D gene: NA
CDR3 DNA: TGTGCCAGTAGTATAGTATCCAGCGGAACTAACTATGGCTACACCTTC
CDR3 protein: CASSIVSSGTNYGYTF

clone size: NA
J gene: TRBJ2-3
V gene: TRBV29-1
D gene: TRBD1
CDR3 DNA: TGCAGCGGGGGGACAGGGGGTTTGATGGATACGCAGTATTTT
CDR3 protein: CSGGTGGLMDTQYF

clone size: NA
J gene: TRBJ2-7
V gene: TRBV11-2
D gene: TRBD2
CDR3 DNA: TGTGCCAGCAGCTTAGAGGCTAGCGGGAGTGTAAAGCAGTACTTC
CDR3 protein: CASSLEASGSVKQYF

clone size: once
J gene: TRBJ2-1
V gene: TRBV28
D gene: TRBD2
CDR3 DNA: TGTGCCAGCAGTTTAGCGGGAGGAAGGAATAATGAGCAGTTCTTC
CDR3 protein: CASSLAGGRNNEQFF

clone size: few
J gene: TRBJ1-4
V gene: TRBV28
D gene: NA
CDR3 DNA: TGTGCCAGCATTTATCGGGGCGGGGCAACTAATGAAAAACTGTTTTTT
CDR3 protein: CASIYRGGATNEKLFF

clone size: NA
J gene: TRBJ2-6
V gene: TRBV5-5
D gene: TRBD1
CDR3 DNA: TGTGCCAGCAGCTTTAAAAACCGACAGGGAGCTGGGGCCAACGTCCTGACTTTC
CDR3 protein: CASSFKNRQGAGANVLTF

clone size: NA
J gene: TRBJ2-2
V gene: TRBV5-1
D gene: NA
CDR3 DNA: TGCGCCAGCAGCTCCGACTATAGTTCGGGCGGGGAGCTGTTTTTT
CDR3 protein: CASSSDYSSGGELFF

clone size: NA
J gene: TRBJ2-7
V gene: TRBV3-1/TRBV3-2
D gene: NA
CDR3 DNA: TGTGCCAGCAGGGGGAGCGGCGAGCAGTACTTC
CDR3 protein: CASRGSGEQYF

clone size: NA
J gene: TRBJ2-2
V gene: TRBV24-1
D gene: NA
CDR3 DNA: TGTGCCACCTCGGGGGCAGGAAACACCGGGGAGCTGTTTTTT
CDR3 protein: CATSGAGNTGELFF

clone size: NA
J gene: TRBJ2-2
V gene: TRBV4-3
D gene: TRBD1
CDR3 DNA: TGCGCCAGCAGCCAACTTCGGGACAGCAACAGCGACACCGGGGAGCTGTTTTTT
CDR3 protein: CASSQLRDSNSDTGELFF

clone size: few
J gene: TRBJ2-7
V gene: TRBV13
D gene: TRBD2
CDR3 DNA: TGTGCCAGCAGCGGAAGACTAGCGGGTTCCCTACACGAGCAGTACTTC
CDR3 protein: CASSGRLAGSLHEQYF

clone size: NA
J gene: TRBJ1-1
V gene: TRBV7-3
D gene: NA
CDR3 DNA: TGTGCCAGCAGCTCTGACAGGCGTGTGAGCACTGAAGCTTTCTTT
CDR3 protein: CASSSDRRVSTEAFF

clone size: many
J gene: TRBJ2-7
V gene: TRBV4-1
D gene: TRBD1
CDR3 DNA: TGCGCCAGCAGCCAGTTAGTAGGGGGCCGACGAAGATACGAGCAGTACTTC
CDR3 protein: CASSQLVGGRRRYEQYF

clone size: NA
J gene: TRBJ1-1
V gene: TRBV7-2
D gene: TRBD1
CDR3 DNA: TGTGCCAGCAGCTTACTGGGGACAGCACCCAACACTGAAGCTTTCTTT
CDR3 protein: CASSLLGTAPNTEAFF

clone size: NA
J gene: TRBJ2-1
V gene: TRBV5-3
D gene: TRBD1
CDR3 DNA: TGTGCCAGAAGCTTGGCGAAAACGACAGGGCCCTTGGGAATGTATTTTTCCTCCTACAATGAGCAGTTCTTC
CDR3 protein: CARSLAKTTGPLGMYFSSYNEQFF

clone size: NA
J gene: TRBJ2-1
V gene: TRBV5-1
D gene: TRBD1
CDR3 DNA: TGCGCCAGCAGCTCCGGGGACAGGGCCTTCCCCACCTACAATGAGCAGTTCTTC
CDR3 protein: CASSSGDRAFPTYNEQFF

clone size: NA
J gene: TRBJ2-7
V gene: TRBV2
D gene: TRBD1
CDR3 DNA: TGTGCCAGCAGTGTGCGGACAGGGGGCGTCCTCTCCTACGAGCAGTACTTC
CDR3 protein: CASSVRTGGVLSYEQYF

clone size: NA
J gene: TRBJ1-6
V gene: TRBV6-1
D gene: NA
CDR3 DNA: TGTGCCAGCAGTGAAGCCGGTGGGGGGGAGATAGTTTCACCCCTCCACTTT
CDR3 protein: CASSEAGGGEIVSPLHF

clone size: few
J gene: TRBJ1-2
V gene: TRBV6-1
D gene: NA
CDR3 DNA: TGTGCCAGCAGTGAGACGAAGCGTGGCTACACCTTC
CDR3 protein: CASSETKRGYTF

clone size: NA
J gene: TRBJ1-1
V gene: TRBV7-9
D gene: TRBD1
CDR3 DNA: TGTGCCAGCAGCCCAGGGGGCACTGAAGCTTTCTTT
CDR3 protein: CASSPGGTEAFF

clone size: NA
J gene: TRBJ2-2
V gene: TRBV5-1
D gene: NA
CDR3 DNA: TGCGCCAGCAGCTTGGACCCCCCGTCCGGGGAGCTGTTTTTT
CDR3 protein: CASSLDPPSGELFF

clone size: NA
J gene: TRBJ1-3
V gene: TRBV7-9
D gene: NA
CDR3 DNA: TGTGCCAGCAGCTTAGAAGGGTCGGGAAACACCATATATTTT
CDR3 protein: CASSLEGSGNTIYF

clone size: NA
J gene: TRBJ2-7
V gene: TRBV2
D gene: NA
CDR3 DNA: TGTGCCAGCGGGTTCTACGAGCAGTACTTC
CDR3 protein: CASGFYEQYF

clone size: NA
J gene: TRBJ1-5
V gene: TRBV19
D gene: NA
CDR3 DNA: TGTGCCAGTAGCGAGCGGTCCCTCTCGGCTCAGCCCCAGCATTTT
CDR3 protein: CASSERSLSAQPQHF

clone size: once
J gene: TRBJ1-1
V gene: TRBV6-5
D gene: NA
CDR3 DNA: TGTGCCAGCAGTCAATACAGGGAGTCGAGCGAAGCTTTCTTT
CDR3 protein: CASSQYRESSEAFF

clone size: few
J gene: TRBJ2-7
V gene: TRBV6-5
D gene: NA
CDR3 DNA: TGTGCCAGCAGTTACGGGAGGGGGCCCTACGAGCAGTACTTC
CDR3 protein: CASSYGRGPYEQYF

clone size: NA
J gene: TRBJ2-2
V gene: TRBV5-4
D gene: NA
CDR3 DNA: TGTGCCAGCAGCTTGGGAGGAGGGACGAACACCGGGGAGCTGTTTTTT
CDR3 protein: CASSLGGGTNTGELFF

clone size: NA
J gene: TRBJ1-2
V gene: TRBV7-2
D gene: NA
CDR3 DNA: TGTGCCAGCAGCTCTGGACAGAACTATGGCTACACCTTC
CDR3 protein: CASSSGQNYGYTF

clone size: few
J gene: TRBJ2-1
V gene: TRBV27
D gene: NA
CDR3 DNA: TGTGCCAGCAGTCTCCGGGACCCCCGTGATGAGCAGTTCTTC
CDR3 protein: CASSLRDPRDEQFF

clone size: NA
J gene: TRBJ2-1
V gene: TRBV29-1
D gene: TRBD1
CDR3 DNA: TGCAGGCCCGAGGGAAGGGGGCGCCGCAATGAGCAGTTCTTC
CDR3 protein: CRPEGRGRRNEQFF

clone size: NA
J gene: TRBJ2-1
V gene: TRBV10-3
D gene: TRBD2
CDR3 DNA: TGTGCCATCAGCCCAGCGGGAGGTCCCCCCTACAATGAGCAGTTCTTC
CDR3 protein: CAISPAGGPPYNEQFF

clone size: NA
J gene: TRBJ2-2
V gene: TRBV7-3
D gene: NA
CDR3 DNA: TGTGCCAGCAGCTTAAGGATGGGAGGGGGAAACACCGGGGAGCTGTTTTTT
CDR3 protein: CASSLRMGGGNTGELFF